These 2 T cell receptor beta chains were sequenced from one sample in a study of T cells in Graves' hyperthyroidism and ophthalmopathy. RNA transcripts gave rise to amplified TCR beta CDR3 regions. RT-PCR in the first round (using the HTBI primer set) targeted the TCR CDR3. TCRdb analysed the multiplex PCR reads with MiXCR anew, one entry per CDR3 protein. Among around 200,000 distinct CDR3 sequences listed, about a sixth were seen once. The material sequenced was blood. These receptors all stem from a woman in her forties or fifties with Graves' hyperthyroidism.

This clonotype was seen ten or more times. The V gene is TRBV6-1, the J gene TRBJ2-7, with a possible D match to TRBD2 (7 bases). Germline V CDR1 and CDR2: MNHNS, SASEGT. Trimming stripped 8 bases from V and 2 bases from J, with 10 bases between. This CDR3 contains 12 residues. CDR3 coding DNA: TGTGCCAGCCGGGGGGCGGCCTACGAGCAGTACTTC. Translation gives CASRGAAYEQYF.

In its sample, this clonotype was seen a few times. This chain links TRBV6-5 with TRBJ1-2; D is unresolved. Germline V gene data show CDR1 as MNHEY and CDR2 as SVGAGI. This CDR3 contains 13 residues. V lost 2 bases and J lost 14, with 18 bases in between. The CDR3 DNA is TGTGCCAGCAGTTACCTACCGGGCGCCGCTGGTACCTTC. This encodes CASSYLPGAAGTF.